The rows below give T cell receptor beta chains drawn from one sample of a study of identical twins. TCRdb passed the 5' RACE reads through MiXCR, listing each CDR3 protein once. This table has hundreds of thousands of distinct CDR3 sequences, 5.5% to 6.5% appearing once. Sequenced input: naive T cells sorted from blood. The receptors here all came from a man younger than 30 in good health. The CDR3 runs from the conserved cysteine through the conserved F or W. Each record gives: CDR3 DNA, CDR3 protein, clone size, V gene, J gene, D gene. D genes are given only for firm matches. Size is omitted from some rows. Given values are once, few, many or a class for expanded clones.

CDR3nt: TGTGCCAGCAGCCAGGAACCCTACGGCTACACCTTC; CDR3aa: CASSQEPYGYTF; abundance: many; v_gene: TRBV5-5; j_gene: TRBJ1-2; d_gene: NA
CDR3nt: TGTGCCGGTCGACTAGCGGGAGTTTTAACTCGCCACAATGAGCAGTTCTTC; CDR3aa: CAGRLAGVLTRHNEQFF; abundance: NA; v_gene: TRBV30; j_gene: TRBJ2-1; d_gene: TRBD2
CDR3nt: TGTGCCAGCAGCGGTGGAACTGGTGGGGCCAACGTCCTGACTTTC; CDR3aa: CASSGGTGGANVLTF; abundance: few; v_gene: TRBV3-1; j_gene: TRBJ2-6; d_gene: NA
CDR3nt: TGTGCCAGCAGCCAAGAGATTAGACGGGCCTATAATTCACCCCTCCACTTT; CDR3aa: CASSQEIRRAYNSPLHF; abundance: few; v_gene: TRBV4-2; j_gene: TRBJ1-6; d_gene: NA
CDR3nt: TGTGCCAGCAGCCAAGAGGCTAGCTCCACCGGGGAGCTGTTTTTT; CDR3aa: CASSQEASSTGELFF; abundance: many; v_gene: TRBV4-2; j_gene: TRBJ2-2; d_gene: NA
CDR3nt: TGTGCCACCAGCATAGACAGGGGAACAGATACGCAGTATTTT; CDR3aa: CATSIDRGTDTQYF; abundance: many; v_gene: TRBV15; j_gene: TRBJ2-3; d_gene: TRBD1
CDR3nt: TGTGCCACCAGTGAGGCCGGGACAGGGATGTACTTC; CDR3aa: CATSEAGTGMYF; abundance: many; v_gene: TRBV24-1; j_gene: TRBJ2-4; d_gene: TRBD1
CDR3nt: TGTGCCAGCAGCTTGGCCCCAGCCGGTCAGCCCCAGCATTTT; CDR3aa: CASSLAPAGQPQHF; abundance: many; v_gene: TRBV5-6; j_gene: TRBJ1-5; d_gene: NA
CDR3nt: TGTGCCAGCATCCCTCGATCGGGGGAGACCCAGTACTTC; CDR3aa: CASIPRSGETQYF; abundance: many; v_gene: TRBV7-9; j_gene: TRBJ2-5; d_gene: NA
CDR3nt: TGTGCCAGCAGTTACTCTTGGGGTAGGAGCGGAGCCTACGAGCAGTACTTC; CDR3aa: CASSYSWGRSGAYEQYF; abundance: NA; v_gene: TRBV6-2/TRBV6-3; j_gene: TRBJ2-7; d_gene: NA
CDR3nt: TGTGCCAGCAGTTTTAACGAATTTGGTGAGCAGTTCTTC; CDR3aa: CASSFNEFGEQFF; abundance: NA; v_gene: TRBV12-3/TRBV12-4; j_gene: TRBJ2-1; d_gene: NA